Reported below is one T cell receptor (beta chain). This sample stems from a study of Ad26.COV2.S vaccination and SARS-CoV-2 variants. Overall study: Each vaccinee took Ad26.COV2.S intramuscularly, once or twice 56 days apart.

As to treatment: some 20 received Ad26.COV2.S at low or high dose, single or two shots; 5 received placebo; per-sample allocation not given. Material that was analyzed had been drawn on day 63 after the first vaccine or placebo injection. Repertoires were generated with immunoSEQ multiplex PCR, while TCRdb's copy carries only in-frame clones and drops some. Here the sample spans some 480,000 clones, around 90% being singletons. V was shortened by 5 bases and J by 0 bases, with 5 bases between the two germline ends. CDR3 length: 13 residues. The sequence derives from a person between 18 and 59 years old who received the Ad26.COV2.S COVID-19 vaccine or a placebo. The input for sequencing was peripheral blood, taken in a trial of Ad26.COV2.S vaccine versus placebo. The V call is TRBV12-3 or TRBV12-4, the J call TRBJ2-4, with unresolved D. Here the CDR3 reads CASSNLAKNIQYF. DNA of the CDR3: TGTGCCAGCAGTAACCTAGCCAAAAACATTCAGTACTTC.